The 30 T cell receptor beta chains below all came from one sample that was sequenced in a study of blood T cell repertoires in COVID-19. Only in-frame clones appear in the TCRdb table, and some are missing; sequencing was by immunoSEQ multiplex PCR. The table lists roughly 92,000 clones, roughly nine tenths of them singletons, with 5% to 5.5% in the top ten. Sequencing was done on a sample of peripheral blood. The source is a man aged 50-60 years with acute or convalescent COVID-19.

The rearrangement links TRBV2 to TRBJ2-5; the D gene is possibly TRBD2 (6 bases). The germline V and J ends were trimmed by 3 bases and 1 base, with 12 bases remaining between them. Germline CDR1 reads SNHLY; CDR2 reads FYNNEI. The CDR3 is made up of 15 amino acids. CDR3 sequence: CASSELAEAQETQYF. CDR3 DNA sequence: TGTGCCAGCAGTGAGTTAGCGGAGGCCCAAGAGACCCAGTACTTC.

This clone came up a few times. J is TRBJ1-3 and V is TRBV11-2; possibly TRBD1 for D (6 bases). CDR1 is SGHAT, CDR2 FQNNGV, per germline. The ends were cut back, 5 bases at V and 4 bases at J, with 18 bases in the middle. There are 16 residues in the CDR3. The DNA for the CDR3 is TGTGCCAGCAGCCCAGGTCGGGGGGCGCGGGGAAACACCATATATTTT. Protein sequence: CASSPGRGARGNTIYF.

The chain uses TRBV29-1 and TRBJ2-6; 7 positions agree with TRBD1. CDR1 SQVTM and CDR2 ANQGSEA come from the germline V gene. The CDR3 extends over 15 amino acids. The junction had 3 bases not matched to a gene; V was cut back by 4 bases and J by 0 bases. CDR3 DNA: TGCAGCGTTGTGGGACAGCTCTCTGGGGCCAACGTCCTGACTTTC. Its protein product is CSVVGQLSGANVLTF.

The V gene is TRBV27, the J gene TRBJ1-5, with D hard to call. The germline CDR1 and CDR2 sequences are MNHEY and SMNVEV (reference sequence). V was shortened by 5 bases and J by 1 base, with 9 bases between the two germline ends. There are 14 residues in the CDR3. For the CDR3, the DNA is TGTGCCAGCAGTCAACGCGGAAGCAATCAGCCCCAGCATTTT. Translation: CASSQRGSNQPQHF.

The rearrangement uses TRBV11-3 and TRBJ2-2; D possibly corresponds to TRBD2 (6 bases). The CDR3 contains 17 residues. Trimming cost V 3 bases and J 2 bases, with 16 bases left between them. The germline V gene encodes CDR1 SGHNT and CDR2 YENEEA. CDR3 coding DNA: TGTGCCAGCAGCTTTTCCCTAGCGCAACTTAACACCGGGGAGCTGTTTTTT. This sequence encodes CASSFSLAQLNTGELFF.

The chain recombines TRBV6-2 or TRBV6-3 with TRBJ1-6; possibly TRBD1 for D (5 bases). The V end lost 5 bases, the J end lost 6 bases, and 11 bases lay between the germline ends. The CDR3 has 14 amino acids. Germline CDR1 is MNHEY and CDR2 is SVGEGT. CDR3 DNA sequence: TGTGCCAGCAGTCTCGGACACCTTAATTCACCCCTCCACTTT. Amino acid sequence: CASSLGHLNSPLHF.

This sequence joins TRBV6-6 and TRBJ2-1, with D possibly TRBD2 on 7 matching bases. Germline CDR1 is MNHNY and CDR2 is SVGAGI (reference sequence). Trimming left V 6 bases short and J 5 bases short, with 17 bases between. The CDR3 is made up of 15 amino acids. The CDR3 reads CASRRGGGGHNEQFF. The CDR3 coding sequence is TGTGCCAGCAGACGGGGAGGGGGAGGACACAATGAGCAGTTCTTC.

This chain joins TRBV7-9 and TRBJ2-1; D not certain. Germline CDR1 and CDR2: SEHNR and FQNEAQ (reference sequence). The CDR3 runs to 14 residues. The ends were cut back, 2 bases at V and 8 bases at J, with 13 bases in the middle. As DNA, the CDR3 is TGTGCCAGCAGCTTAATGATAGAGAGCGATGAGCAGTTCTTC. It encodes CASSLMIESDEQFF.

The rearrangement links TRBV19 to TRBJ2-1; 7 bases are shared with TRBD1. CDR1 is LNHDA, CDR2 SQIVND, per germline (reference sequence). Trimming took 7 bases from V and 5 from J; bases not matched to a gene: 8. There are 14 residues in the CDR3. CDR3 protein: CASKGQILNNEQFF. The CDR3 DNA follows: TGTGCCAGTAAGGGACAGATACTAAACAATGAGCAGTTCTTC.

V is TRBV18 and J is TRBJ1-3, with 8 bases fitting TRBD1. CDR1 is KGHSH and CDR2 is LQKENI in the germline V gene. The CDR3 is made up of 15 amino acids. Losses at the gene ends were 3 bases for V and 2 bases for J; bases not matched to a gene: 3. The CDR3 is CASSPVDRAGNTIYF. DNA of the CDR3: TGTGCCAGCTCACCGGTGGACAGGGCTGGAAACACCATATATTTT.

This chain connects TRBV7-2 to TRBJ1-5; D is unresolved. CDR1 and CDR2 from the germline V gene are SGHTA and FQGNSA. CDR3 length: 14 amino acids. V lost 5 bases and J lost 5, with 13 bases in between. The CDR3 is CASSPGALDQPQHF. The DNA for the CDR3 is TGTGCCAGCAGCCCCGGAGCCCTCGATCAGCCCCAGCATTTT.

The chain carries TRBV7-9 and TRBJ1-3; no definite D call. Germline V gene lookup returns CDR1 SEHNR and CDR2 FQNEAQ (reference sequence). V dropped 0 bases and J dropped 0 bases, with 9 bases sitting between them. The CDR3 runs 16 residues. DNA for the CDR3: TGTGCCAGCAGCTTAGCTTACGGTCGCTCTGGAAACACCATATATTTT. It is translated as CASSLAYGRSGNTIYF.

This chain connects TRBV25-1 to TRBJ1-5; TRBD1 is a possible D gene (5 bases). V was cut by 2 bases and J by 4 bases, with 6 bases left in between. The CDR3 runs to 13 residues. From germline, CDR1 is MGHDK and CDR2 SYGVNS. The CDR3 DNA is TGTGCCAGCAGTGAAACAGGAAATCAGCCCCAGCATTTT. Protein product: CASSETGNQPQHF.

The genes are TRBV19 and TRBJ2-1; the match to TRBD2 covers 9 bases. In germline, CDR1 is LNHDA, CDR2 SQIVND (reference sequence). J was trimmed by 0 bases and V by 1 base; bases with no gene match: 7. The CDR3 totals 18 residues. CDR3 protein: CASSIASGAKSSYNEQFF. CDR3 in DNA: TGTGCCAGTAGTATAGCTAGCGGGGCGAAGAGCTCCTACAATGAGCAGTTCTTC.

The V and J genes are TRBV30 and TRBJ1-2; 10 nucleotides align to TRBD1. Germline V gives CDR1 GTSNPN, CDR2 SVGIG (reference sequence). This CDR3 region has 15 residues. With V trimmed by 2 bases and J by 2 bases, 5 bases remained unmatched. CDR3 amino acids: CAWSLTGGENYGYTF. In DNA, the CDR3 is TGTGCCTGGAGTTTGACAGGGGGCGAAAACTATGGCTACACCTTC.

A single count supports this clone. The V gene is TRBV19, the J gene TRBJ1-6; tentatively, D is TRBD1 (5 bases). The CDR3 spans 13 residues. Germline V gene sequence: CDR1 LNHDA, CDR2 SQIVND (reference sequence). The V end lost 3 bases, the J end lost 10 bases, and 10 bases lay between the germline ends. The CDR3 reads CASSIIGASPLHF. The CDR3, as DNA: TGTGCCAGTAGTATCATTGGGGCGTCACCCCTCCACTTT.

In its sample, this clone was seen once. Within the sample, other DNA sequences also encode this same CDR3. V and J are TRBV24-1 and TRBJ2-7; 11 bases line up with TRBD1. Looked up from germline, CDR1 is KGHDR and CDR2 is SFDVKD. V was clipped by 3 bases and J by 6 bases; unmatched bases: 3. This CDR3 is built from 14 residues. The CDR3 DNA reads as TGTGCCACCAGTGATCCGGGACAGGGGGGCGAGCAGTACTTC. Residues: CATSDPGQGGEQYF.

The chain is built from TRBV5-1 and TRBJ2-1, with TRBD2 identical over 8 bases. CDR3 length equals 15 residues. The germline CDR1 and CDR2 sequences are SGHRS and YFSETQ. V lost 2 bases and J lost 7; bases outside the gene matches: 8. CDR3 sequence (DNA): TGCGCCAGCAGCTTTGGAGCATCGGGGGGGAATGAGCAGTTCTTC. This sequence encodes CASSFGASGGNEQFF. Full variable domain (missing parts from reference TRBV5-1 and TRBJ2-1): KAGVTQTPRYLIKTRGQQVTLSCSPISGHRSVSWYQQTPGQGLQFLFEYFSETQRNKGNFPGRFSGRQFSNSRSEMNVSTLELGDSALYLCASSFGASGGNEQFFGPGTRLTVL.

The chain has TRBV7-2 and TRBJ2-1; D might be TRBD2 (5 bases). The germline CDR1 and CDR2 sequences are SGHTA and FQGNSA. Trimming shortened V by 5 bases and J by 3 bases, and 20 bases separated the two germline ends. The CDR3 sequence is 17 residues long. The CDR3 sequence is CASSPRRGSLLYNEQFF. The CDR3 DNA reads TGTGCCAGCAGCCCCCGGAGAGGGTCTCTACTCTACAATGAGCAGTTCTTC.

This clone has a handful of counts. The CDR3 loop reads CASSTQTSGREQFF. CDR3 DNA: TGTGCCAGTAGTACACAGACTAGCGGGAGAGAGCAGTTCTTC. The V call is TRBV19, the J call TRBJ2-1; 12 bases align to TRBD2. CDR1 is LNHDA and CDR2 is SQIVND in the germline V gene (reference sequence). This CDR3 contains 14 residues. Germline trimming cut 4 bases from V and 10 bases from J; bases unmatched to any gene: 5.

V is TRBV7-2 and J is TRBJ2-5; 9 bases are a match to TRBD2. The CDR3 has 15 amino acids. CDR1 and CDR2 from the germline V gene are SGHTA and FQGNSA. V shed 5 bases, J shed 4 bases, and the junction held 8 bases outside the gene matches. For the CDR3, the DNA is TGTGCCAGCAGCGACCAAGCGGGAGGCCCAGAGACCCAGTACTTC. Amino acids: CASSDQAGGPETQYF.

The chain has TRBV27 and TRBJ1-1, with TRBD1 matching 8 bases. V was pared by 5 bases and J by 3 bases, with 20 bases of the junction left unmatched. CDR3 length: 19 residues. Germline loops: CDR1 MNHEY, CDR2 SMNVEV (reference sequence). CDR3 DNA: TGTGCCAGCAGTCTGGGCCGACCTCAGGGGGCCCGTGGAGACACTGAAGCTTTCTTT. Translation: CASSLGRPQGARGDTEAFF.

The genes are TRBV5-4 and TRBJ1-2; 8 bases are a match to TRBD1. The length of the CDR3 is 16 residues. Germline trimming cut 4 bases from V and 2 bases from J; bases unmatched to any gene: 10. CDR1 SGHNT and CDR2 YYREEE come from the germline V gene (reference sequence). CDR3 coding DNA: TGTGCCAGCAGCCGGGTGGTGCAGGGGGCAAACTATGGCTACACCTTC. It is translated as CASSRVVQGANYGYTF.

The chain combines TRBV14 with TRBJ2-1, with 11 positions matching TRBD2. Trimming removed 3 bases from V and 4 bases from J; junction bases left unmatched: 5. CDR1 SGHDN and CDR2 FVKESK come from the germline V gene. The CDR3 loop spans 16 amino acids. The CDR3, as DNA: TGTGCCAGCAGCCACTCCGGGACTAGCGGTTACAATGAGCAGTTCTTC. Protein product: CASSHSGTSGYNEQFF.

The DNA of the CDR3 is TGTGCCAGCTCACCACCAAGGGGACTAGCGGGATATGAGACCCAGTACTTC. This translates into CASSPPRGLAGYETQYF. This chain joins TRBV18 and TRBJ2-5; 13 bases match TRBD2. Germline V gene lookup returns CDR1 KGHSH and CDR2 LQKENI. The V and J ends lost 0 bases and 5 bases, in that order; junction bases with no gene match: 6. This CDR3 comprises 17 residues.

J is TRBJ2-5 and V is TRBV7-7; D is perhaps TRBD1 (6 bases). The CDR3 is 17 residues long. V lost 1 base to trimming and J lost 2 bases, with 17 bases between them. CDR1 and CDR2 (germline): SSHAT, FNYEAQ (reference sequence). The CDR3 is CASSLGREGDGQETQYF. CDR3 coding DNA: TGTGCCAGCAGCTTAGGGCGAGAGGGGGACGGACAAGAGACCCAGTACTTC.

The chain couples TRBV6-5 to TRBJ2-1, with 11 bases that match TRBD2. The CDR3 runs to 15 residues. Losses at the gene ends were 6 bases for V and 6 bases for J; bases not matched to a gene: 7. The V gene's germline CDR1 is MNHEY and CDR2 SVGAGI. The CDR3 protein is CASRSTSGMTNEQFF. For the CDR3, the DNA is TGTGCCAGCAGGTCGACTAGCGGGATGACCAATGAGCAGTTCTTC.

This clone appeared a single time. For the CDR3, the DNA is TGTGCCATCAGTGAGTCCACAGGGATCAGCAATCAGCCCCAGCATTTT. Residues: CAISESTGISNQPQHF. The chain joins TRBV10-3 to TRBJ1-5; TRBD1 is a possible D gene (6 bases). Trimming stripped 0 bases from V and 1 base from J, with 10 bases between. From germline, CDR1 is ENHRY and CDR2 SYGVKD. This CDR3 contains 16 residues.

This sequence joins TRBV18 and TRBJ2-2, with 10 positions matching TRBD2. CDR3 length: 16 amino acids. With 1 base clipped from V and 6 bases from J, the junction kept 5 bases outside the gene matches. CDR1 is KGHSH and CDR2 is LQKENI in the germline V gene. The CDR3 sequence: CASSPLLAGAAGELFF. In nucleotides, the CDR3 is TGTGCCAGCTCACCACTTCTAGCGGGAGCCGCCGGGGAGCTGTTTTTT.

This chain joins TRBV5-1 and TRBJ1-2, with TRBD1 matching 10 bases. The germline V gene encodes CDR1 SGHRS and CDR2 YFSETQ. The CDR3 length is 14 residues. V gave up 4 bases and J gave up 3 bases; unmatched junction bases: 3. This chain's CDR3 is CASSIGTGDYGYTF. The CDR3 nucleotides read TGCGCCAGCAGCATCGGGACAGGGGACTATGGCTACACCTTC.